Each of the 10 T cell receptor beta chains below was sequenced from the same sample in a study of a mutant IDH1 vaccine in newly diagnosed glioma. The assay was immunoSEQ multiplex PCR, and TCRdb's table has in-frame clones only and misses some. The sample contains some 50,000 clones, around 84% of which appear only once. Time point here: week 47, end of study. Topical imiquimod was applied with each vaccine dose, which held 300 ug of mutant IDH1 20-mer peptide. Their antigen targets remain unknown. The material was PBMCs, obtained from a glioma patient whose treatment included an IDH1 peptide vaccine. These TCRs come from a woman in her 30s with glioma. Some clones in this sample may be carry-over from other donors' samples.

The CDR3 sequence is CASGFNVGENTEAFF. CDR3 coding DNA: TGTGCTAGTGGTTTTAATGTAGGGGAGAACACTGAAGCTTTCTTT. The V gene is TRBV12-5, the J gene TRBJ1-1; D is possibly TRBD1 (5 bases). Trimming took 3 bases from V and 1 from J, leaving 12 bases between them. The CDR3 contains 15 residues. From germline, CDR1 is LGHNT and CDR2 FRNRAP.

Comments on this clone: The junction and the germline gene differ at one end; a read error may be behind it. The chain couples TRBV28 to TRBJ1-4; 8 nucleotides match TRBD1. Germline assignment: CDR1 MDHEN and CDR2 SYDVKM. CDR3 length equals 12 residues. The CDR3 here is CACRGPEEKLFF. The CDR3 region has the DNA TGTGCCTGCAGGGGGCCTGAAGAAAAACTGTTTTTT.

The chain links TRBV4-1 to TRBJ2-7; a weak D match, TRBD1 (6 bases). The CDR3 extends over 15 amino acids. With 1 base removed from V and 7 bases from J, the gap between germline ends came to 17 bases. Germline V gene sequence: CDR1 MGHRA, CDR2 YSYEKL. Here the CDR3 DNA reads TGCGCCAGCAGCCAAGGGACAGCCAATTTACGGGAGCAGTACTTC. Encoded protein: CASSQGTANLREQYF.

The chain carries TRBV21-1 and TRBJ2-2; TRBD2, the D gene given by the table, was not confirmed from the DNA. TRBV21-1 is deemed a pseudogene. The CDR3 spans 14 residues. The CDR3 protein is CASKCGGDTGELFF. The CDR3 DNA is TGTGCCAGCAAATGCGGAGGGGACACCGGGGAGCTGTTTTTT.

The CDR3 coding sequence is TGTGCCAGCAGCTTGGGGACTAGCGGAATCTACAATGAGCAGTTCTTC. Amino acid sequence: CASSLGTSGIYNEQFF. The rearrangement joins TRBV7-6 to TRBJ2-1, with TRBD2 identical over 11 bases. The CDR3 covers 16 residues. The germline V gene encodes CDR1 SGHVS and CDR2 FNYEAQ. With V trimmed by 3 bases and J by 3 bases, 4 bases remained unmatched.

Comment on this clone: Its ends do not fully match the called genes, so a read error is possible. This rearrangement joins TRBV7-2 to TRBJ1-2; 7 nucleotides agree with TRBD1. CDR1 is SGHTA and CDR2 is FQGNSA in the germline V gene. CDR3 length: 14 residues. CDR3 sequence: CASSLQGGNYGCTF. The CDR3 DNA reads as TGTGCCAGCAGCTTACAGGGGGGTAACTATGGCTGCACCTTC.

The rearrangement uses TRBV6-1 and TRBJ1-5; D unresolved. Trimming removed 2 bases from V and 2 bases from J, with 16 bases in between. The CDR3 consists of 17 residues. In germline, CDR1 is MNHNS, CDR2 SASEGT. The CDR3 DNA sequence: TGTGCCAGCAGTGAACAAGTTACTGTGGTTGGCAATCAGCCCCAGCATTTT. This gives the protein CASSEQVTVVGNQPQHF.

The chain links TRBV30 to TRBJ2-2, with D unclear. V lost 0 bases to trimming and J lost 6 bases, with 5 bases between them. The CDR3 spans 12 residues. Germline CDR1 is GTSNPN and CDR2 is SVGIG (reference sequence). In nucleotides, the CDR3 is TGTGCCTGGAGTGTTGGGGCCGGGGAGCTGTTTTTT. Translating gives CAWSVGAGELFF.

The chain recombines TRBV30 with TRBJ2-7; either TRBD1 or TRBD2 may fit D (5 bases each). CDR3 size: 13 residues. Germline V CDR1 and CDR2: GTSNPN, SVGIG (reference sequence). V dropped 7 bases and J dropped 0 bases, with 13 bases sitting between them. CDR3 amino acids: CASTGANSYEQYF. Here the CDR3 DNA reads TGTGCCTCCACCGGGGCGAACTCCTACGAGCAGTACTTC.

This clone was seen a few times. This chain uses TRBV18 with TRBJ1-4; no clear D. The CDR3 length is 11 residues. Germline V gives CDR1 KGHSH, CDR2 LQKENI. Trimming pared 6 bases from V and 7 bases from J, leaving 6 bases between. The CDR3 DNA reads TGTGCCAGCTCCCAAGGTGAAAAACTGTTTTTT. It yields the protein CASSQGEKLFF.